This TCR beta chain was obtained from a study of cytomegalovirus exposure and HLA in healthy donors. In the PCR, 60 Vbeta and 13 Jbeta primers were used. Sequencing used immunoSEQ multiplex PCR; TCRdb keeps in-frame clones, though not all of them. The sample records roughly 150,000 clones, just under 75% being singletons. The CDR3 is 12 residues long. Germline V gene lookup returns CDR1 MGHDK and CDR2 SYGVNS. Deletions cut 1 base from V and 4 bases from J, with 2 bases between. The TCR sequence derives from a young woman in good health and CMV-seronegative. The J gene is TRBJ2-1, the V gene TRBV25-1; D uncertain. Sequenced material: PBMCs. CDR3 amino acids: CASSESYNEQFF. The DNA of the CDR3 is TGTGCCAGCAGTGAATCTTACAATGAGCAGTTCTTC.